Each of the 31 T cell receptor beta chains below was sequenced from the same sample in a study of T cell responses to AZD1222 COVID-19 vaccine. Some clones are missing from TCRdb's copy, which holds only in-frame ones; the method was immunoSEQ multiplex PCR. This table holds fewer than 100,000 clones, about 88% found once. The sample consisted of peripheral blood, taken on day 0 of AZD1222 vaccination. These receptors originate from an adult in good health.

The CDR3 DNA reads TGCGCCAGCAGCCAAGTAGTTCAGGCTCTGAACACCGGGGAGCTGTTTTTT. Protein sequence: CASSQVVQALNTGELFF. This sequence joins TRBV4-1 and TRBJ2-2; D remains ambiguous. V was trimmed by 1 base and J by 1 base, leaving 13 bases between them. The CDR3 runs 17 residues. Per germline, CDR1 MGHRA and CDR2 YSYEKL.

The chain employs TRBV18 and TRBJ2-3, with 7 bases matching TRBD2. This CDR3 spans 15 amino acids. Trimming removed 0 bases from V and 0 bases from J; junction bases left unmatched: 0. In germline, CDR1 is KGHSH, CDR2 LQKENI. The CDR3 nucleotides are TGTGCCAGCTCACCACCGGGGGGGAGCACAGATACGCAGTATTTT. Translating it yields CASSPPGGSTDTQYF.

The table lists this clone with a count of one. The chain recombines TRBV10-3 with TRBJ2-3, with D perhaps TRBD2 (5 bases). Germline CDR1 reads ENHRY; CDR2 reads SYGVKD. V was clipped by 3 bases and J by 5 bases, with 15 bases between them. This CDR3 contains 15 residues. CDR3 sequence (DNA): TGTGCCATCAGTGATCGGGCGTCGGCGGGAGATACGCAGTATTTT. Its protein product is CAISDRASAGDTQYF.

V gene TRBV4-3 combines with J gene TRBJ2-3; the D gene is possibly TRBD2 (5 bases). The CDR3 spans 17 residues. V lost 0 bases and J 8 bases, leaving 21 bases between the germline ends. Germline loops: CDR1 LGHNA, CDR2 YSLEER. DNA of the CDR3: TGCGCCAGCAGCCAAGATGGCGGCGGGCCGGGGATAGGTACGCAGTATTTT. Its translation is CASSQDGGGPGIGTQYF.

The chain couples TRBV3-1 (or the pseudogene TRBV3-2) to TRBJ1-2, with D possibly TRBD1 on 5 matching bases. This CDR3 is built from 12 residues. Germline CDR1 and CDR2: LGHDT and YNNKEL (reference sequence). Trimming shortened V by 2 bases and J by 7 bases, and 8 bases separated the two germline ends. The CDR3 DNA is TGTGCCAGCAGCCAATGGGGGGGTGGCTACACCTTC. The encoded protein is CASSQWGGGYTF.

V and J are TRBV5-4 and TRBJ1-2; 7 nucleotides match TRBD1. The J segment lost 2 bases and the V segment lost 3 bases, leaving 7 bases of the junction unmatched. Per germline, CDR1 SGHNT and CDR2 YYREEE (reference sequence). CDR3 length equals 15 residues. This CDR3 is CASSSPTGNNYGYTF. The CDR3 DNA follows: TGTGCCAGCAGCTCCCCGACAGGGAACAACTATGGCTACACCTTC.

The rearrangement joins TRBV7-6 to TRBJ2-2, with 10 bases matching TRBD1. Germline lookup yields CDR1 SGHVS and CDR2 FNYEAQ. With V trimmed by 2 bases and J by 3 bases, 12 bases remained unmatched. The CDR3 consists of 19 residues. The CDR3 region is CASSLNMPSGTGDTGELFF. The CDR3 region has the DNA TGTGCCAGCAGCTTAAATATGCCGTCCGGGACAGGGGACACCGGGGAGCTGTTTTTT.

The CDR3 spells CASSYSGFSSVQQYF. For the CDR3, the DNA is TGTGCCAGCAGTTACTCAGGGTTCAGTTCGGTTCAGCAGTATTTT. J is TRBJ2-3 and V is TRBV6-5; no definite D call. The V gene lost 0 bases and the J gene lost 11 bases, with 18 bases spanning the gap. This CDR3 spans 15 amino acids. Germline CDR1 MNHEY, CDR2 SVGAGI.

To note about this clone: The DNA is left out, because the CDR3 cannot be placed on it with certainty; the CDR3 is given as TCRdb lists it. The CDR3 sequence: CASSSSAARSGYGYTF. The rearrangement links TRBV6-5 to TRBJ1-2. Germline V gene lookup returns CDR1 MNHEY and CDR2 SVGAGI. The CDR3 spans 16 residues, counting both ends.

This sequence joins TRBV10-3 and TRBJ2-7, with D perhaps TRBD1 (6 bases). V was clipped by 3 bases and J by 7 bases, with 13 bases between them. Germline lookup yields CDR1 ENHRY and CDR2 SYGVKD. The CDR3 is 13 residues long. CDR3 region: CAISDTGSREQYF. In nucleotides, the CDR3 is TGTGCCATCAGTGACACAGGGTCGAGGGAGCAGTACTTC.

The J gene is TRBJ2-5, the V gene TRBV6-2 or TRBV6-3; D assignment may be TRBD1 or TRBD2 (5 bases each). Germline V gene lookup returns CDR1 MNHEY and CDR2 SVGEGT. The length of the CDR3 is 14 residues. V was clipped by 0 bases and J by 7 bases, with 12 bases between them. The CDR3 here is CASSYSGTPGTQYF. The CDR3 DNA sequence: TGTGCCAGCAGTTACTCCGGGACCCCCGGGACCCAGTACTTC.

V is TRBV5-6 and J is TRBJ2-7; D may match TRBD1 or TRBD2 (6 bases each). V lost 5 bases and J lost 4, with 16 bases in between. The CDR3 spans 14 residues. CDR1 and CDR2 (germline): SGHDT, YYEEEE. This CDR3 reads CASSTGGGYYEQYF. The CDR3 DNA reads as TGTGCCAGCAGTACCGGGGGCGGTTATTACGAGCAGTACTTC. Filled out from reference TRBV5-6 and TRBJ2-7, the complete variable domain reads DAGVTQSPTHLIKTRGQQVTLRCSPKSGHDTVSWYQQALGQGPQFIFQYYEEEERQRGNFPDRFSGHQFPNYSSELNVNALLLGDSALYLCASSTGGGYYEQYFGPGTRLTVT.

The rearrangement joins TRBV6-5 to TRBJ2-7; TRBD1 aligns across 7 bases. The CDR3 is 15 amino acids. CDR1 and CDR2 (germline): MNHEY, SVGAGI. After removal of 6 bases from V and 3 bases from J, the junction contained 11 bases not matched to a gene. CDR3 coding DNA: TGTGCCAGCAGCCGGGGACAGACGATTCGCTACGAGCAGTACTTC. Its translation: CASSRGQTIRYEQYF.

The table lists this clone with a few counts. CDR3 bases: TGTGCCAGCAGTGGCCCAGCTGGAAATGAGCAGTTCTTC. Its protein product is CASSGPAGNEQFF. This rearrangement joins TRBV2 to TRBJ2-1, with D uncertain. This CDR3 has 13 residues. Trimming left V 4 bases short and J 7 bases short, with 11 bases between. Germline V CDR1 and CDR2: SNHLY, FYNNEI.

This clone appeared once. J is TRBJ2-5 and V is TRBV29-1; D is possibly TRBD2 (6 bases). CDR3 length: 13 residues. V was cut by 7 bases and J by 2 bases, with 14 bases left in between. CDR1 SQVTM and CDR2 ANQGSEA come from the germline V gene. CDR3 loop: CSADGAGQETQYF. The CDR3 DNA reads as TGCAGCGCCGATGGGGCGGGGCAAGAGACCCAGTACTTC.

The CDR3 DNA reads as TGTGCCAGCAGTAAATTGAGCGGGGGTTCCTACAATGAGCAGTTCTTC. Amino acids: CASSKLSGGSYNEQFF. The V call is TRBV7-3, the J call TRBJ2-1; 8 bases line up with TRBD2. Germline V CDR1 and CDR2: SGHTA, FQGTGA. The J segment lost 1 base and the V segment lost 6 bases, leaving 8 bases of the junction unmatched. The CDR3 consists of 16 residues.

The rearrangement joins TRBV25-1 to TRBJ1-4; 10 positions match TRBD1. V lost 6 bases, J lost 7 bases, and 5 bases stayed unmatched. This CDR3 has 14 residues. Germline CDR1 and CDR2: MGHDK and SYGVNS. CDR3 in amino acids: CASRGDRGREKLFF. CDR3 bases: TGTGCCAGCAGAGGGGACAGGGGTCGTGAAAAACTGTTTTTT.

The chain carries TRBV7-9 and TRBJ2-1; D may be TRBD1 (6 bases). V was shortened by 6 bases and J by 0 bases, with 18 bases between the two germline ends. The CDR3 has 17 residues. Germline V gene sequence: CDR1 SEHNR, CDR2 FQNEAQ (reference sequence). The chain's CDR3 is CASSPWGQAASYNEQFF. CDR3 nucleotide sequence: TGTGCCAGCAGTCCCTGGGGGCAGGCAGCCTCCTACAATGAGCAGTTCTTC. The whole variable domain, remainder taken from reference TRBV7-9 and TRBJ2-1, is DTGVSQNPRHKITKRGQNVTFRCDPISEHNRLYWYRQTLGQGPEFLTYFQNEAQLEKSRLLSDRFSAERPKGSFSTLEIQRTEQGDSAMYLCASSPWGQAASYNEQFFGPGTRLTVL.

The J gene is TRBJ1-3, the V gene TRBV11-2; D unclear. CDR1 SGHAT and CDR2 FQNNGV come from the germline V gene. The CDR3 has 15 residues. The V gene lost 1 base and the J gene lost 0 bases, with 7 bases spanning the gap. Here the CDR3 reads CASSLAGYSGNTIYF. The CDR3 DNA reads as TGTGCCAGCAGCTTAGCTGGGTACTCTGGAAACACCATATATTTT.

V is TRBV4-3 and J is TRBJ2-7; 9 nucleotides align to TRBD1. Germline CDR1 is LGHNA and CDR2 is YSLEER. Trimming removed 1 base from V and 2 bases from J; junction bases left unmatched: 3. The CDR3 sequence is 15 residues long. The CDR3 sequence: CASSQGTGATYEQYF. CDR3 bases: TGCGCCAGCAGCCAAGGGACAGGGGCCACCTACGAGCAGTACTTC.

The rearrangement links TRBV7-2 to TRBJ1-2; D possibly corresponds to TRBD1 (5 bases). The CDR3 has 14 amino acids. The V and J ends lost 4 bases and 5 bases respectively, with 14 bases between them. The germline V gene has CDR1 SGHTA and CDR2 FQGNSA. The CDR3 DNA sequence: TGTGCCAGCAGCTCCGGACACGCCAGTTATGGCTACACCTTC. This encodes CASSSGHASYGYTF.

The rearrangement links TRBV4-2 to TRBJ2-3, with 11 bases identical to TRBD2. CDR1 is LGHNA, CDR2 YNFKEQ, per germline. This CDR3 has 16 amino acids. J gave up 0 bases and V 3 bases, and 2 bases lay outside the gene matches. CDR3 region: CASSHGTSGSTDTQYF. CDR3 DNA: TGTGCCAGCAGCCACGGGACTAGCGGTAGCACAGATACGCAGTATTTT.

This clone was found once. The rearrangement uses TRBV30 and TRBJ2-7; maybe TRBD2 (6 bases). The CDR3 is 13 residues long. Trimming left V 2 bases short and J 3 bases short, with 11 bases between. The germline V gene has CDR1 GTSNPN and CDR2 SVGIG (reference sequence). CDR3 in amino acids: CAWSIGGSYEQYF. The CDR3 coding sequence is TGTGCCTGGAGTATCGGAGGGAGCTACGAGCAGTACTTC.

In its sample, this clone was seen a few times. This chain links TRBV4-1 with TRBJ2-7; TRBD1 agrees at 10 bases. J was trimmed by 3 bases and V by 4 bases; bases with no gene match: 9. The CDR3 runs to 16 residues. The germline V gene encodes CDR1 MGHRA and CDR2 YSYEKL. CDR3 region: CASSPQTGGGFYEQYF. CDR3 bases: TGCGCCAGCAGCCCCCAGACAGGGGGCGGGTTCTACGAGCAGTACTTC.

The table lists this clone with a count of one. V is TRBV5-6 and J is TRBJ1-5; D might be TRBD1 (5 bases). Looked up from germline, CDR1 is SGHDT and CDR2 is YYEEEE. The CDR3 has 15 residues. Between the trimmed V and J ends, which lost 2 bases and 5 bases, there was a span of 14 bases. The CDR3 coding sequence is TGTGCCAGCAGCTTTGGGAGGGGTGGGGATCAGCCCCAGCATTTT. Translated, it gives CASSFGRGGDQPQHF. Full variable domain (remainder filled in from reference TRBV5-6 and TRBJ1-5): DAGVTQSPTHLIKTRGQQVTLRCSPKSGHDTVSWYQQALGQGPQFIFQYYEEEERQRGNFPDRFSGHQFPNYSSELNVNALLLGDSALYLCASSFGRGGDQPQHFGDGTRLSIL.

V usage is TRBV19 and J usage is TRBJ2-6, with 7 bases identical to TRBD1. Germline CDR1 is LNHDA and CDR2 is SQIVND (reference sequence). V lost 7 bases, J lost 3 bases, and 12 bases stayed unmatched. This CDR3 has 17 amino acids. The CDR3 loop is CASTLTGIGDGANVLTF. CDR3 DNA sequence: TGTGCCAGTACCCTGACAGGGATAGGGGATGGGGCCAACGTCCTGACTTTC.

The rearrangement joins TRBV5-1 to TRBJ2-3, with D perhaps TRBD2 (6 bases). This CDR3 has 15 amino acids. The ends were cut back, 3 bases at V and 0 bases at J, with 11 bases in the middle. Per germline, CDR1 SGHRS and CDR2 YFSETQ. The DNA of the CDR3 is TGCGCCAGCAGCTCACCGGGACTCAGCACAGATACGCAGTATTTT. It encodes CASSSPGLSTDTQYF.

This rearrangement joins TRBV4-3 to TRBJ2-4; TRBD1 is a possible D gene (6 bases). The CDR3 has 15 residues. CDR1 LGHNA and CDR2 YSLEER come from the germline V gene. The V gene lost 4 bases and the J gene lost 10 bases, with 20 bases spanning the gap. The CDR3 is CASSPSTGLEWIQYF. The CDR3 nucleotides are TGCGCCAGCAGCCCCTCGACAGGCCTGGAATGGATTCAGTACTTC.

V gene TRBV6-2 or TRBV6-3 combines with J gene TRBJ2-1, with D tentatively TRBD2 (6 bases). The germline gives CDR1 MNHEY, CDR2 SVGEGT. V was trimmed by 4 bases and J by 6 bases, leaving 19 bases between them. This CDR3 region has 16 residues. The CDR3 nucleotides read TGTGCCAGCAGTTCTACCCCCGGGACTGGATCCAATGAGCAGTTCTTC. As protein: CASSSTPGTGSNEQFF.

The V and J genes are TRBV7-9 and TRBJ1-2; D perhaps matches TRBD1 (5 bases). The CDR3 loop spans 12 amino acids. V lost 5 bases, J lost 4 bases, and 8 bases lay in between. CDR1 and CDR2 from the germline V gene are SEHNR and FQNEAQ (reference sequence). The CDR3, as DNA: TGTGCCAGCAGCGGGACCAGCTATGGCTACACCTTC. Translated: CASSGTSYGYTF.

In the case of this clone: One end of the junction fails to match germline, which may point to a read error. V gene TRBV3-1 (or the pseudogene TRBV3-2) combines with J gene TRBJ1-4; 8 positions match TRBD1. Germline V gives CDR1 LGHDT, CDR2 YNNKEL (reference sequence). This CDR3 is built from 17 residues. This CDR3 is CANSQVAGGTTNEKLFF. As DNA, the CDR3 is TGTGCCAACAGCCAAGTGGCAGGGGGCACCACTAATGAAAAACTGTTTTTT.